What follows are 14 T cell receptor beta chains derived from one specimen sequenced in a study of shared clonotypes between healthy human individuals (dated by TCRdb to 2020 to 2021). The receptor library was made with the immunoSEQ multiplex PCR assay. The clones in this table, taken by TCRdb from immuneACCESS, are in-frame only. Not every clone is retained; where verified, under half of the shortfall comes from an unresolved V gene, and the cause of the rest is unknown. The sample profile shows about 470,000 clones; roughly 80% of them were found once. About 12% of the sample belongs to the ten largest clones. What was sequenced was PBMCs. These receptors all stem from a middle-aged woman in good health. Some clones in this sample may be carry-over from other donors' samples.

The rearrangement joins TRBV5-1 to TRBJ1-1, with D perhaps matching TRBD1 (5 bases). The CDR3 loop spans 14 amino acids. Trimming took off 2 bases at V and 5 bases at J, with 13 bases between the two ends. Germline CDR1 is SGHRS and CDR2 is YFSETQ. The CDR3 here is CASSLGTPRTEAFF. The CDR3 DNA reads TGCGCCAGCAGCTTAGGGACCCCCCGAACTGAAGCTTTCTTT.

This clone was observed a few times. V and J are TRBV10-2 and TRBJ2-3; 8 bases match TRBD2. This CDR3 has 16 amino acids. Germline V lookup: CDR1 WSHSY, CDR2 SAAADI. V was pared by 0 bases and J by 4 bases, with 6 bases of the junction left unmatched. CDR3 nucleotides: TGCGCCAGCAGTGAGTCCCCGGGAGGGCCCCCAGATACGCAGTATTTT. This sequence encodes CASSESPGGPPDTQYF.

V gene TRBV19 combines with J gene TRBJ2-7; 12 nucleotides align to TRBD2. Germline V lookup: CDR1 LNHDA, CDR2 SQIVND (reference sequence). The CDR3 sequence is 14 residues long. J gave up 4 bases and V 4 bases, and 2 bases lay outside the gene matches. The CDR3 is CASSTTSGRYEQYF. DNA for the CDR3: TGTGCCAGTAGTACGACTAGCGGGAGATACGAGCAGTACTTC. The full variable domain, rest sourced from reference TRBV19 and TRBJ2-7, is DGGITQSPKYLFRKEGQNVTLSCEQNLNHDAMYWYRQDPGQGLRLIYYSQIVNDFQKGDIAEGYSVSREKKESFPLTVTSAQKNPTAFYLCASSTTSGRYEQYFGPGTRLTVT.

The chain recombines TRBV21-1 with TRBJ1-1. TRBV21-1 is described as a pseudogene. There are 18 residues in the CDR3. The CDR3 is CASSKEAAGAGRNTEAFF. CDR3 sequence (DNA): TGTGCCAGCAGCAAAGAGGCGGCGGGCGCAGGGCGGAACACTGAAGCTTTCTTT.

The V gene is TRBV11-2, the J gene TRBJ1-1, with D possibly being TRBD1 (6 bases). This CDR3 comprises 14 residues. CDR1 SGHAT and CDR2 FQNNGV come from the germline V gene. V lost 5 bases to trimming and J lost 4 bases, with 14 bases between them. The chain's CDR3 is CASSTGWGGTEAFF. CDR3 coding DNA: TGTGCCAGCAGCACAGGGTGGGGTGGCACTGAAGCTTTCTTT.

Note on this clone: Since a far larger clone is one base different, this is likely a read error. V usage is TRBV7-9 and J usage is TRBJ2-4; D might be TRBD1 or TRBD2, each matching 5 bases. The germline CDR1 and CDR2 sequences are SEHNR and FQNEAQ (reference sequence). The CDR3 runs to 16 residues. The CDR3 loop is CASSLGAGLAKNIRYF. For the CDR3, the DNA is TGTGCCAGCAGCTTAGGGGCAGGGCTAGCCAAAAACATTCGGTACTTC.

In its sample, this clone was seen a few times. In DNA form, the CDR3 reads TGTGCCAGCAGCTTAGGGGGGCGCCACACTGAAGCTTTCTTT. Its protein is CASSLGGRHTEAFF. This chain connects TRBV11-2 to TRBJ1-1; D might be TRBD1 (6 bases). Trimming took 1 base from V and 3 from J, leaving 9 bases between them. This CDR3 has 14 residues. Germline lookup yields CDR1 SGHAT and CDR2 FQNNGV.

V usage is TRBV4-1 and J usage is TRBJ1-1, with TRBD1 as a possible D gene (5 bases). The length of the CDR3 is 13 residues. The V gene's germline CDR1 is MGHRA and CDR2 YSYEKL. V shed 0 bases and J shed 11 bases, with 13 bases lying between them. Here the CDR3 reads CASSQDEGTGAFF. The CDR3 DNA is TGCGCCAGCAGCCAAGATGAGGGGACGGGGGCTTTCTTT.

The rearrangement joins TRBV2 to TRBJ2-7; 8 bases match TRBD1. Germline V gene sequence: CDR1 SNHLY, CDR2 FYNNEI. The junction had 7 bases not matched to a gene; V was cut back by 5 bases and J by 7 bases. This CDR3 has 13 amino acids. CDR3 coding DNA: TGTGCCAGCAGTAGGCAGGGGGCAAATGAGCAGTACTTC. The encoded protein is CASSRQGANEQYF.

The chain joins TRBV18 to TRBJ2-7; D call uncertain. Between the trimmed V and J ends, which lost 1 base and 6 bases, there was a span of 7 bases. The germline gives CDR1 KGHSH, CDR2 LQKENI. The length of the CDR3 is 12 residues. CDR3 loop: CASSPRLSEQYF. The CDR3 coding sequence is TGTGCCAGCTCACCACGACTGTCCGAGCAGTACTTC.

This clone is medium-sized by share. Distinct nucleotide sequences in the sample also encode this CDR3. The chain carries TRBV2 and TRBJ1-5; D unclear. CDR1 is SNHLY, CDR2 FYNNEI, per germline. There are 14 residues in the CDR3. Deletions cut 6 bases from V and 0 bases from J, with 9 bases between. For the CDR3, the DNA is TGTGCCAGCAGCTACGGATATAGCAATCAGCCCCAGCATTTT. Protein product: CASSYGYSNQPQHF. Filled out from reference TRBV2 and TRBJ1-5, the complete variable domain reads EPEVTQTPSHQVTQMGQEVILRCVPISNHLYFYWYRQILGQKVEFLVSFYNNEISEKSEIFDDQFSVERPDGSNFTLKIRSTKLEDSAMYFCASSYGYSNQPQHFGDGTRLSIL.

The rearrangement links TRBV28 to TRBJ2-5, with D tentatively TRBD2 (5 bases). The J call is uncertain, as TRBJ2-7 better fits the DNA end. From germline, CDR1 is MDHEN and CDR2 SYDVKM. There are 12 residues in the CDR3. The CDR3: CASNFGKSEQYF. As DNA, the CDR3 is TGTGCCAGCAACTTCGGGAAGAGCGAGCAGTACTTC.

V is TRBV28 and J is TRBJ1-5; no firm D call. CDR3 length: 13 amino acids. CDR1 and CDR2 from the germline V gene are MDHEN and SYDVKM. V lost 7 bases, J lost 0 bases, and 7 bases lay in between. The CDR3, as DNA: TGTGCCAGCAAGCAGTTTAGCAATCAGCCCCAGCATTTT. This encodes CASKQFSNQPQHF.

This clone has ten or more counts. V gene TRBV6-5 combines with J gene TRBJ1-2, with D uncertain. The germline V gene has CDR1 MNHEY and CDR2 SVGAGI. V gave up 5 bases and J gave up 3 bases, with 10 bases separating them. The CDR3 runs 13 residues. The CDR3 region is CASSKDAYYGYTF. The CDR3 DNA reads as TGTGCCAGCAGTAAAGACGCGTACTATGGCTACACCTTC.